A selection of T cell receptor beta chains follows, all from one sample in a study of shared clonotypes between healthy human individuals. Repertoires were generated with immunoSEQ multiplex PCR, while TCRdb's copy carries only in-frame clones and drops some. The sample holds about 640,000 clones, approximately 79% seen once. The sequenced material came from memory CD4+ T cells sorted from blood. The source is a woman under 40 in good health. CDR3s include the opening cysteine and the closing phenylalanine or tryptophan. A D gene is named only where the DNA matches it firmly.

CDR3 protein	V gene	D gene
CSARALGDYTF	TRBV20-1	-
CASSLASGGLWSGGSYQETQYF	TRBV7-2	-
CASSHRLGTGRYEQYF	TRBV5-1	TRBD1
CASSDLGQGKSNQPQHF	TRBV6-1	TRBD1
CASSAAGTWGGYTF	TRBV7-9	-
CASSSMGQDFRGNTIYF	TRBV5-6	TRBD1
CSVPQARTGELFF	TRBV29-1	-
CASSQDRGAESYNEQFF	TRBV4-1	-
CASSLGLGNEKLFF	TRBV5-1	-
CASSDPRQGASSGANVLTF	TRBV6-1	TRBD1
CASSDRQGGSNTEAFF	TRBV10-2	-
CASSLDPGEKLFF	TRBV5-4	-
CASSIQGTNTEAFF	TRBV5-1	-
CASSLGSAGGADTQYF	TRBV5-1	TRBD2
CASSSQGFNEQFF	TRBV9	-
CASSWTGDSNTIYF	TRBV6-1	TRBD1
CASSFRGLEDYEQYF	TRBV27	-
CASSQSDQETQYF	TRBV4-2	-
CASSGGQGRDEQYF	TRBV5-1	TRBD1
CASSPREGLYNEQFF	TRBV18	TRBD2
CASSSDRDGTQYF	TRBV6-4	TRBD1
CASSRLGGSDYNEQFF	TRBV19	TRBD2
CASSWGREGSNEQFF	TRBV28	TRBD2
CASTRRTGTGELFF	TRBV4-2	-
CASSRDRGDGYTF	TRBV6-4	TRBD1
CATSATRDRDTQYF	TRBV15	TRBD1
CASGLSETDTQYF	TRBV12-5	-
CASSLAPGPNYGYTF	TRBV28	-
CASSITSVSSWQYF	TRBV19	-
CASSLLRGTDGYTF	TRBV7-3	-
CAWSLAGGGNEQFF	TRBV30	TRBD2
CASSYNTGAHEQYF	TRBV6-5	TRBD1
CASSAFTYEQYF	TRBV7-9	-
CASSITGTSSSGANVLTF	TRBV19	-
CASSLARRTGSTDTQYF	TRBV5-1	TRBD1
CASSLNRGLTYSSYEQYF	TRBV7-9	TRBD1
CASSLIGSGASGETQYF	TRBV28	TRBD2
CASSPRPLGAYEQYF	TRBV28	-
CASSKSGSEDTIYF	TRBV21-1	-
CASSIPHQPQHF	TRBV19	-
CATSRPGTGADTQYF	TRBV15	TRBD1
CAWRGQGGGNTIYF	TRBV30	TRBD1
CASSSDPSSYEQYF	TRBV5-1	-
CASRLAGTSRVEQYF	TRBV6-5	TRBD2
CASSITPSGTSTDTQYF	TRBV19	-
CASREAGVTYEQYF	TRBV6-1	TRBD2
CASSVAQEVRGPGDNNQPQHF	TRBV9	-
CASSLGREETQYF	TRBV28	-
CASKEYYEQYF	TRBV6-1	-
CASSPQGLVNSNQPQHF	TRBV28	-
CASSQVGDSTNTNYGYTF	TRBV4-2	-
CSALRTDTQYF	TRBV20-1	-
CASSPSGSREHTQYF	TRBV7-6	TRBD2
CASRRGQVINQPQHF	TRBV6-1	TRBD1
CASKTRDASEAFF	TRBV7-9	-
CASSLALAGGPIDTQYF	TRBV28	TRBD2
CASSPGQTLHEPQHF	TRBV5-1	TRBD1
CASSLGGPETQYF	TRBV5-4	-
CASTYRLAGTDTQYF	TRBV6-5	TRBD2